These 18 T cell receptor beta chains came from one sample sequenced in a study of blood T cells in healthy people across ages. PCR was performed a second time for about 7 to 12 cycles using a sample-barcoded 5' primer and a J-beta primer mix. MiXCR was run by TCRdb on the 5' RACE reads, yielding one entry per CDR3 protein. The sample records around 400,000 distinct CDR3 sequences, approximately 51% being singletons. The sample was blood. All receptors derive from a man aged 55 to 70 in good health.

The chain carries TRBV7-2 and TRBJ2-5; the D gene is possibly TRBD2 (6 bases). CDR1 SGHTA and CDR2 FQGNSA come from the germline V gene. V lost 3 bases to trimming and J lost 11 bases, with 22 bases between them. This CDR3 is built from 15 residues. The CDR3 DNA is TGTGCCAGCAGCTTGGCAGGATCTAAAGGGAGCGGGCAGTACTTC. Residues: CASSLAGSKGSGQYF.

This clonotype was picked up a small number of times. V and J are TRBV25-1 and TRBJ2-7, with TRBD1 identical over 12 bases. CDR3 size: 15 residues. The germline V gene has CDR1 MGHDK and CDR2 SYGVNS. Trimming took 2 bases from V and 5 from J; bases not matched to a gene: 4. The DNA for the CDR3 is TGTGCCAGCAGTGAACCCGGGACAGGGGGCGACGAGCAGTACTTC. Its protein is CASSEPGTGGDEQYF.

This clonotype was seen once. V usage is TRBV7-2 and J usage is TRBJ2-5, with D perhaps matching TRBD2 (6 bases). CDR1 SGHTA and CDR2 FQGNSA come from the germline V gene. The V end lost 2 bases, the J end lost 5 bases, and 15 bases lay between the germline ends. The CDR3 is made up of 15 amino acids. The CDR3 region has the DNA TGTGCCAGCAGCTTATACGGAGGGCCTGGGGAGACCCAGTACTTC. Amino acids: CASSLYGGPGETQYF.

The genes are TRBV29-1 and TRBJ1-4; TRBD1 aligns across 8 bases. V trimming: 6 bases; J trimming: 8 bases; junction bases outside the gene matches: 11. Per germline, CDR1 SQVTM and CDR2 ANQGSEA. The CDR3 length is 14 residues. The chain's CDR3 is CSVQPDRVGEKLFF. In DNA, the CDR3 is TGCAGCGTGCAACCGGACAGGGTTGGGGAAAAACTGTTTTTT.

The chain has TRBV6-5 and TRBJ2-5, with 16 bases that match TRBD2. The junction had 4 bases not matched to a gene; V was cut back by 2 bases and J by 13 bases. Germline CDR1 is MNHEY and CDR2 is SVGAGI. CDR3 size: 14 residues. Here the CDR3 DNA reads TGTGCCAGCAGTTACGGGACTAGCGGGGGGGAGCTGTACTTC. This translates into CASSYGTSGGELYF.

CDR3 in DNA: TGCGCCAGCAGCCCAGCGGGGACCGCTGCGGAGCAGTACTTC. This sequence encodes CASSPAGTAAEQYF. The chain employs TRBV10-2 and TRBJ2-7, with 7 positions matching TRBD2. Germline CDR1 and CDR2: WSHSY and SAAADI. The J segment lost 7 bases and the V segment lost 6 bases, leaving 12 bases of the junction unmatched. The CDR3 has 14 residues.

In its sample, this clonotype was seen once. The rearrangement joins TRBV6-5 to TRBJ2-4; TRBD1 agrees at 7 bases. The V gene's germline CDR1 is MNHEY and CDR2 SVGAGI. V was pared by 6 bases and J by 13 bases, with 12 bases of the junction left unmatched. CDR3 length: 13 amino acids. This CDR3 is CASSRQGSSEQYF. DNA for the CDR3: TGTGCCAGCAGCCGACAGGGATCGAGTGAGCAGTACTTC.

This clonotype has more than one count but fewer than ten. The chain is built from TRBV6-5 and TRBJ2-1; the D gene is possibly TRBD1 (6 bases). Deletions cut 6 bases from V and 2 bases from J, with 14 bases between. The length of the CDR3 is 15 residues. The germline gives CDR1 MNHEY, CDR2 SVGAGI. This chain's CDR3 is CASSRDRSTYNEQFF. CDR3 coding DNA: TGTGCCAGCAGCCGAGACAGGTCCACCTACAATGAGCAGTTCTTC.

CDR3 in amino acids: CASSLAQRGRQETQYF. The CDR3, as DNA: TGTGCCAGCAGCTTAGCGCAGCGGGGGCGCCAAGAGACCCAGTACTTC. This chain connects TRBV11-1 to TRBJ2-5; 8 nucleotides line up with TRBD2. Per the germline V gene, CDR1 is SGHAT and CDR2 is FQDESV (reference sequence). The V and J ends lost 0 bases and 1 base, in that order; junction bases with no gene match: 4. This CDR3 has 16 amino acids. Using reference TRBV11-1 and TRBJ2-5 for the parts outside the CDR3, the full variable domain is EAEVAQSPRYKITEKSQAVAFWCDPISGHATLYWYRQILGQGPELLVQFQDESVVDDSQLPKDRFSAERLKGVDSTLKIQPAELGDSAMYLCASSLAQRGRQETQYFGPGTRLLVL.

The chain has TRBV7-8 and TRBJ2-7, with 7 bases that match TRBD2. CDR1 SGHVS and CDR2 FQNEAQ come from the germline V gene. Unmatched junction bases numbered 16, after V lost 5 bases and J lost 3 bases. CDR3 length: 17 residues. The CDR3 loop reads CASSPGLSGSMRYEQYF. Written as DNA, the CDR3 is TGTGCCAGCAGCCCTGGACTTAGCGGGTCCATGCGCTACGAGCAGTACTTC.

This clonotype was recorded many times. V gene TRBV29-1 combines with J gene TRBJ2-7; no clear D. Trimming removed 2 bases at V and 0 bases at J, with 17 bases between. Germline V gives CDR1 SQVTM, CDR2 ANQGSEA. The length of the CDR3 is 16 residues. The CDR3 loop reads CSVESPPPQCSYEQYF. The CDR3 nucleotides are TGCAGCGTTGAAAGCCCCCCTCCACAGTGCTCCTACGAGCAGTACTTC.

V gene TRBV12-3 or TRBV12-4 combines with J gene TRBJ2-3; D unclear. The CDR3 extends over 14 amino acids. V gave up 3 bases and J gave up 5 bases, with 12 bases separating them. CDR3 loop: CASSLRRYKDTQYF. DNA for the CDR3: TGTGCCAGCAGTTTGAGAAGGTACAAAGATACGCAGTATTTT.

This chain connects TRBV2 to TRBJ2-4; perhaps D is TRBD1 or TRBD2 (7 bases each). This CDR3 has 12 amino acids. Germline assignment: CDR1 SNHLY and CDR2 FYNNEI. Trimming stripped 7 bases from V and 9 bases from J, with 13 bases between. CDR3 bases: TGTGCCAGCATCAGGGGGGGTGGCATTCAGTACTTC. Translated: CASIRGGGIQYF. The full variable domain, completed using reference TRBV2 and TRBJ2-4, is EPEVTQTPSHQVTQMGQEVILRCVPISNHLYFYWYRQILGQKVEFLVSFYNNEISEKSEIFDDQFSVERPDGSNFTLKIRSTKLEDSAMYFCASIRGGGIQYFGAGTRLSVL.

The chain is built from TRBV29-1 and TRBJ1-1; D not resolved. Trimming took 2 bases from V and 11 from J, leaving 15 bases between them. This CDR3 contains 12 residues. Germline loops: CDR1 SQVTM, CDR2 ANQGSEA. The CDR3 reads CSVENLSRLAFF. Written as DNA, the CDR3 is TGCAGCGTTGAAAATCTTTCGAGGTTGGCTTTCTTT.

The V gene is TRBV15, the J gene TRBJ2-7; 8 bases map to TRBD1. The V gene's germline CDR1 is LNHNV and CDR2 YYDKDF (reference sequence). V gave up 5 bases and J gave up 2 bases; unmatched junction bases: 5. This CDR3 has 14 amino acids. The CDR3 loop reads CATSPQGGPYEQYF. In nucleotides, the CDR3 is TGTGCCACCAGCCCACAGGGGGGCCCCTACGAGCAGTACTTC.

This sequence joins TRBV28 and TRBJ2-5; D is possibly TRBD1 or TRBD2 (6 bases each). CDR3 length: 13 amino acids. CDR1 and CDR2 (germline): MDHEN, SYDVKM. Deletions cut 3 bases from V and 5 bases from J, with 10 bases between. CDR3 nucleotides: TGTGCCAGCAGTTTGTCGGGGGCGGAGACCCAGTACTTC. Translating it yields CASSLSGAETQYF.

The rearrangement joins TRBV19 to TRBJ2-1; D might be TRBD1 or TRBD2, each matching 5 bases. CDR3 size: 14 residues. The V gene lost 3 bases and the J gene lost 1 base, with 7 bases spanning the gap. Germline V lookup: CDR1 LNHDA, CDR2 SQIVND (reference sequence). DNA for the CDR3: TGTGCCAGTAGTATGAGGGGATCCTACAATGAGCAGTTCTTC. Translated: CASSMRGSYNEQFF.

V gene TRBV29-1 combines with J gene TRBJ2-4; D not certain. The DNA end lines up better with TRBJ2-5; the J call may be wrong. The CDR3 is 11 amino acids. Germline loops: CDR1 SQVTM, CDR2 ANQGSEA. Here the CDR3 DNA reads TGCAGCGTTGACTACGGGGAGACCCAGTACTTC. Its translation: CSVDYGETQYF.